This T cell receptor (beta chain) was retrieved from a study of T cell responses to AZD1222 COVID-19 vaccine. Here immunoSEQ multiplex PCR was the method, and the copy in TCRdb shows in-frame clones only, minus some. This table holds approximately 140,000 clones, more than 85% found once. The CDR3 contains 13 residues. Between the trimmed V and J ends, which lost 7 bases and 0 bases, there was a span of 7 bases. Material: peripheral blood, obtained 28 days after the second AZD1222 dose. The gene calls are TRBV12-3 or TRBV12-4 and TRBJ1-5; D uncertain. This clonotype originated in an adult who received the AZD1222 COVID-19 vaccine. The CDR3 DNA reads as TGTGCCAGCACCCTGGGTAGCAATCAGCCCCAGCATTTT. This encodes CASTLGSNQPQHF.